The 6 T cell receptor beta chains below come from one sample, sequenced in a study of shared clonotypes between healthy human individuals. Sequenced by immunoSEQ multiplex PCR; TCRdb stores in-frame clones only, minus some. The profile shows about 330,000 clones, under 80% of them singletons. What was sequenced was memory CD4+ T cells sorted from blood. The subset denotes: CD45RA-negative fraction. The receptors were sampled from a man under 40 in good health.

The CDR3 is CAWSRRIYSSGNTIYF. DNA for the CDR3: TGTGCCTGGAGTCGACGAATTTATAGCTCTGGAAACACCATATATTTT. V is TRBV30 and J is TRBJ1-3, with D unresolved. The CDR3 is 16 amino acids. The germline CDR1 and CDR2 sequences are GTSNPN and SVGIG (reference sequence). The V end was cut by 2 bases, the J end by 0 bases, with 14 bases between.

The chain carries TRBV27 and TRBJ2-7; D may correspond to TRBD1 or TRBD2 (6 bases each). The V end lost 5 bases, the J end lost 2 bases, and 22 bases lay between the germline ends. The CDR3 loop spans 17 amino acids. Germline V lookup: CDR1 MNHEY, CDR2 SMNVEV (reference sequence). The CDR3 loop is CASSGRRGQGGPYEQYF. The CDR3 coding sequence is TGTGCCAGCAGTGGGCGTAGGGGACAAGGGGGGCCCTACGAGCAGTACTTC.

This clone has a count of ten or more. CDR3 nucleotide sequence: TGTGCCAAAGGGGACACTGAAGCTTTCTTT. Protein product: CAKGDTEAFF. V and J are TRBV14 and TRBJ1-1; tentatively, D is TRBD1 (5 bases). With 10 bases removed from V and 3 bases from J, the gap between germline ends came to 6 bases. The CDR3 has 10 residues. Germline lookup yields CDR1 SGHDN and CDR2 FVKESK.

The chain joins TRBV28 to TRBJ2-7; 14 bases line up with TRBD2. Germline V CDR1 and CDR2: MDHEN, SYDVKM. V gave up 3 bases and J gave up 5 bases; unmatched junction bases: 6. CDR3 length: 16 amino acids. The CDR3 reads CASSFRTSGRYNEQYF. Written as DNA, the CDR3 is TGTGCCAGCAGTTTTAGGACTAGCGGGAGGTACAACGAGCAGTACTTC.

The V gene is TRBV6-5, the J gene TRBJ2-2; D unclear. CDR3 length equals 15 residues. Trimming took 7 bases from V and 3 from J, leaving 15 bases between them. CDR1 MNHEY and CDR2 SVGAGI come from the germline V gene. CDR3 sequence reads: CASISTPGHTGELFF. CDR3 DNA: TGTGCCAGCATTTCGACCCCGGGCCACACCGGGGAGCTGTTTTTT.

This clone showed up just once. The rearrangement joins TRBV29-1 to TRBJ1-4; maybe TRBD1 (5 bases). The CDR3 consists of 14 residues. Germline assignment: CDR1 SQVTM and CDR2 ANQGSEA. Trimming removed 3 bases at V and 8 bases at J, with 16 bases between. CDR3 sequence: CSVDLGQGIEKLFF. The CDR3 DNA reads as TGCAGCGTTGACCTAGGGCAGGGAATCGAAAAACTGTTTTTT.